The clone carrying this TCR beta chain was found once. The CDR3 is 13 residues long. V gave up 8 bases and J gave up 3 bases, with 13 bases separating them. Per germline, CDR1 SGHTA and CDR2 FQGNSA. The data originate from a study of somatic mutations in cytotoxic T cells in rheumatoid arthritis. Sequenced by immunoSEQ multiplex PCR; TCRdb stores in-frame clones only, minus some. The table shows some 20,000 clones, with 70% to 90% occurring only once. This receptor was obtained from a woman aged 45-65 years in good health. This rearrangement joins TRBV7-2 to TRBJ1-1; maybe TRBD1 (6 bases). The specimen was CD8+ T cells sorted from blood. This CDR3 reads CASDPGGYTEAFF. As DNA, the CDR3 is TGTGCCAGCGACCCGGGGGGCTACACTGAAGCTTTCTTT.